The rows below give T cell receptor beta chains drawn from one sample of a study of blood T cell repertoires in COVID-19. Profiled with immunoSEQ multiplex PCR; TCRdb holds only in-frame clones, not every one. Of about 250,000 clones in the sample, 70% to 90% were seen once. Sequencing was done on a sample of PBMCs or T cells enriched from blood (not recorded which). The receptor set was obtained from a man younger than 35 who had recovered from COVID-19. CDR3s include the opening cysteine and the closing phenylalanine or tryptophan. A D gene is named only where the DNA matches it firmly. For some rows the clone size is stated as once, few or many, or as a class when expanded; others skip it.

v_gene: TRBV29-1
d_gene: TRBD2
abundance: .
j_gene: TRBJ2-7
CDR3aa: CSVDSSGGITGEQYF
CDR3nt: TGCAGCGTTGATTCCAGCGGGGGCATCACTGGCGAGCAGTACTTC

v_gene: TRBV14
d_gene: .
abundance: .
j_gene: TRBJ2-2
CDR3aa: CASSQDLAGELFF
CDR3nt: TGTGCCAGCAGCCAAGATCTTGCCGGGGAGCTGTTTTTT

v_gene: TRBV20-1
d_gene: .
abundance: .
j_gene: TRBJ1-1
CDR3aa: CSAQDSEAFF
CDR3nt: TGCAGTGCTCAAGACAGTGAAGCTTTCTTT

v_gene: TRBV11-2
d_gene: TRBD2
abundance: .
j_gene: TRBJ2-7
CDR3aa: CASTPGLAGAHYEQYF
CDR3nt: TGTGCCAGCACCCCAGGACTAGCGGGGGCCCACTACGAGCAGTACTTC

v_gene: TRBV18
d_gene: TRBD1
abundance: .
j_gene: TRBJ1-5
CDR3aa: CASSGTGSNQPQHF
CDR3nt: TGTGCCAGCTCGGGGACAGGTAGCAATCAGCCCCAGCATTTT

v_gene: TRBV12-2
d_gene: .
abundance: .
j_gene: TRBJ2-7
CDR3aa: CASRLGLAGVYEQYF
CDR3nt: TGTGCAAGTCGCTTAGGACTAGCGGGAGTTTACGAGCAGTACTTC

v_gene: TRBV19
d_gene: .
abundance: .
j_gene: TRBJ2-1
CDR3aa: CASSIRWEGGEQFF
CDR3nt: TGTGCCAGTAGTATTAGGTGGGAGGGGGGAGAGCAGTTCTTC

v_gene: TRBV10-3
d_gene: TRBD2
abundance: .
j_gene: TRBJ2-7
CDR3aa: CAIASGLAGVYEQYF
CDR3nt: TGTGCCATCGCCTCGGGACTAGCGGGAGTCTACGAGCAGTACTTC

v_gene: TRBV7-8
d_gene: .
abundance: .
j_gene: TRBJ1-2
CDR3aa: CASSPEGAGVNYGYTF
CDR3nt: TGTGCCAGCAGCCCAGAAGGTGCAGGGGTTAACTATGGCTACACCTTC

v_gene: TRBV20-1
d_gene: .
abundance: .
j_gene: TRBJ2-7
CDR3aa: CSASLVGDEQYF
CDR3nt: TGCAGTGCTAGTCTTGTAGGGGACGAGCAGTACTTC

v_gene: TRBV14
d_gene: TRBD2
abundance: .
j_gene: TRBJ2-2
CDR3aa: CASRKAGLNTGELFF
CDR3nt: TGTGCCAGCAGAAAAGCGGGATTGAACACCGGGGAGCTGTTTTTT

v_gene: TRBV4-1
d_gene: .
abundance: .
j_gene: TRBJ2-5
CDR3aa: CASSQNSRAQYF
CDR3nt: TGCGCCAGCAGCCAGAATTCACGGGCCCAGTACTTC

v_gene: TRBV5-6
d_gene: TRBD1
abundance: .
j_gene: TRBJ1-5
CDR3aa: CASSLRTGAVKNSNQPQHF
CDR3nt: TGTGCCAGCAGCTTGCGGACAGGGGCCGTGAAGAATAGCAATCAGCCCCAGCATTTT

v_gene: TRBV11-2
d_gene: TRBD2
abundance: few
j_gene: TRBJ2-1
CDR3aa: CASSLAGGRGEQFF
CDR3nt: TGTGCCAGCAGCTTAGCGGGAGGGCGTGGTGAGCAGTTCTTC

v_gene: TRBV5-1
d_gene: .
abundance: .
j_gene: TRBJ1-3
CDR3aa: CASSPDGIEGNTIYF
CDR3nt: TGCGCCAGCAGCCCCGACGGGATCGAAGGAAACACCATATATTTT

v_gene: TRBV9
d_gene: TRBD1
abundance: .
j_gene: TRBJ1-5
CDR3aa: CASSVGPTGDGQPQHF
CDR3nt: TGTGCCAGCAGCGTAGGACCGACAGGGGACGGCCAGCCCCAGCATTTT

v_gene: TRBV28
d_gene: TRBD1
abundance: .
j_gene: TRBJ2-5
CDR3aa: CASSAGQGLGETQYF
CDR3nt: TGTGCCAGCAGCGCGGGACAGGGCTTGGGAGAGACCCAGTACTTC

v_gene: TRBV7-3
d_gene: .
abundance: few
j_gene: TRBJ2-2
CDR3aa: CASSSGQSGGELFF
CDR3nt: TGTGCCAGCAGCTCGGGACAATCCGGCGGGGAGCTGTTTTTT

v_gene: TRBV2
d_gene: TRBD1
abundance: .
j_gene: TRBJ1-4
CDR3aa: CASRGTGGRNEKLFF
CDR3nt: TGTGCCAGCAGGGGCACAGGGGGCCGTAATGAAAAACTGTTTTTT

v_gene: TRBV7-9
d_gene: TRBD1
abundance: .
j_gene: TRBJ1-4
CDR3aa: CASSFGQGGNEKLFF
CDR3nt: TGTGCCAGCAGCTTCGGACAGGGGGGAAATGAAAAACTGTTTTTT

v_gene: TRBV6-1
d_gene: .
abundance: .
j_gene: TRBJ1-2
CDR3aa: CASSETPGRNYGYTF
CDR3nt: TGTGCCAGCAGTGAAACACCAGGGCGGAACTATGGCTACACCTTC

v_gene: TRBV20-1
d_gene: TRBD1
abundance: .
j_gene: TRBJ1-3
CDR3aa: CSASRQGENTIYF
CDR3nt: TGCAGTGCTAGTAGACAGGGAGAAAACACCATATATTTT

v_gene: TRBV2
d_gene: .
abundance: .
j_gene: TRBJ2-7
CDR3aa: CASSEGLALVSYEQYF
CDR3nt: TGTGCCAGCAGTGAAGGTTTGGCACTAGTATCCTACGAGCAGTACTTC

v_gene: TRBV19
d_gene: TRBD2
abundance: .
j_gene: TRBJ2-7
CDR3aa: CASSSGTSSVEQYF
CDR3nt: TGTGCCAGTAGCTCCGGGACTAGCTCGGTCGAGCAGTACTTC

v_gene: TRBV19
d_gene: .
abundance: .
j_gene: TRBJ2-1
CDR3aa: CASSWVRSSYNEQFF
CDR3nt: TGTGCCAGTAGTTGGGTTAGGAGCTCCTACAATGAGCAGTTCTTC

v_gene: TRBV19
d_gene: .
abundance: .
j_gene: TRBJ1-2
CDR3aa: CASSRQRYGYTF
CDR3nt: TGTGCCAGTAGTCGACAGCGATATGGCTACACCTTC

v_gene: TRBV4-1
d_gene: .
abundance: .
j_gene: TRBJ2-5
CDR3aa: CASSLTVGETQYF
CDR3nt: TGCGCCAGCAGTCTGACAGTAGGAGAGACCCAGTACTTC

v_gene: TRBV10-3
d_gene: TRBD1
abundance: .
j_gene: TRBJ1-4
CDR3aa: CAISTGETNEKLFF
CDR3nt: TGTGCCATCAGTACAGGGGAAACTAATGAAAAACTGTTTTTT

v_gene: TRBV5-1
d_gene: TRBD2
abundance: .
j_gene: TRBJ2-1
CDR3aa: CASSLGQGGRNEQFF
CDR3nt: TGCGCCAGCAGCTTGGGGCAGGGAGGGAGGAATGAGCAGTTCTTC

v_gene: TRBV11-2
d_gene: TRBD1
abundance: once
j_gene: TRBJ2-7
CDR3aa: CASIQRTGVSNEQYF
CDR3nt: TGTGCCAGCATCCAACGGACAGGGGTCTCTAACGAGCAGTACTTC

v_gene: TRBV28
d_gene: .
abundance: .
j_gene: TRBJ1-1
CDR3aa: CASSPTTDEAFF
CDR3nt: TGTGCCAGCAGTCCAACGACAGATGAAGCTTTCTTT

v_gene: TRBV21-1
d_gene: .
abundance: .
j_gene: TRBJ1-6
CDR3aa: CASSKDRGGQGLDSPLHF
CDR3nt: TGTGCCAGCAGCAAAGACAGGGGTGGACAGGGATTGGACTCACCCCTCCACTTT

v_gene: TRBV2
d_gene: TRBD1
abundance: few
j_gene: TRBJ1-6
CDR3aa: CASRGVRDSNSPLHF
CDR3nt: TGTGCCAGCAGGGGCGTCCGGGACAGTAATTCACCCCTCCACTTT

v_gene: TRBV28
d_gene: TRBD1
abundance: .
j_gene: TRBJ1-5
CDR3aa: CASSLGPGQGSGRPQHF
CDR3nt: TGTGCCAGCAGTTTGGGACCGGGACAGGGTTCGGGTAGGCCCCAGCATTTT

v_gene: TRBV5-1
d_gene: .
abundance: .
j_gene: TRBJ2-2
CDR3aa: CASRSSGELFF
CDR3nt: TGCGCCAGCCGGTCTAGCGGGGAGCTGTTTTTT

v_gene: TRBV6-5
d_gene: TRBD1
abundance: .
j_gene: TRBJ1-2
CDR3aa: CASSRTGRGGYTF
CDR3nt: TGTGCCAGCAGCCGGACAGGGCGAGGAGGCTACACCTTC

v_gene: TRBV2
d_gene: .
abundance: .
j_gene: TRBJ2-6
CDR3aa: CASSEISSGANVLTF
CDR3nt: TGTGCCAGCAGTGAGATCAGCTCTGGGGCCAACGTCCTGACTTTC

v_gene: TRBV11-2
d_gene: .
abundance: .
j_gene: TRBJ2-4
CDR3aa: CASSYRQALAKNIQYF
CDR3nt: TGTGCCAGCAGCTACCGACAGGCTCTAGCCAAAAACATTCAGTACTTC

v_gene: TRBV18
d_gene: TRBD1
abundance: .
j_gene: TRBJ2-5
CDR3aa: CASSPPGQGGQETQYF
CDR3nt: TGTGCCAGCTCACCACCCGGACAGGGTGGCCAAGAGACCCAGTACTTC

v_gene: TRBV5-1
d_gene: TRBD2
abundance: .
j_gene: TRBJ2-1
CDR3aa: CASSSLAGVIYNEQFF
CDR3nt: TGCGCCAGCAGCTCACTAGCGGGAGTTATCTACAATGAGCAGTTCTTC

v_gene: TRBV9
d_gene: .
abundance: .
j_gene: TRBJ1-1
CDR3aa: CASSVGTLNTEAFF
CDR3nt: TGTGCCAGCAGCGTAGGGACATTGAACACTGAAGCTTTCTTT

v_gene: TRBV10-1
d_gene: .
abundance: .
j_gene: TRBJ1-2
CDR3aa: CAITVPRQRSYGYTF
CDR3nt: TGCGCCATCACCGTACCGAGACAGAGGAGCTATGGCTACACCTTC

v_gene: TRBV28
d_gene: .
abundance: .
j_gene: TRBJ1-5
CDR3aa: CASSFWGAIQPQHF
CDR3nt: TGTGCCAGCAGTTTTTGGGGCGCGATCCAGCCCCAGCATTTT

v_gene: TRBV20-1
d_gene: .
abundance: .
j_gene: TRBJ2-3
CDR3aa: CSASTAGLGTQYF
CDR3nt: TGCAGTGCTAGTACGGCGGGACTTGGGACGCAGTATTTT

v_gene: TRBV25-1
d_gene: .
abundance: .
j_gene: TRBJ1-3
CDR3aa: CASSAQGYGNTIYF
CDR3nt: TGTGCCAGCAGTGCCCAGGGGTACGGAAACACCATATATTTT

v_gene: TRBV7-3
d_gene: TRBD1
abundance: once
j_gene: TRBJ1-1
CDR3aa: CASSPTGGTEAFF
CDR3nt: TGTGCCAGCAGCCCAACAGGGGGCACTGAAGCTTTCTTT

v_gene: TRBV6-4
d_gene: TRBD1
abundance: .
j_gene: TRBJ2-1
CDR3aa: CASSEGQGANEQFF
CDR3nt: TGTGCCAGCAGTGAGGGACAGGGGGCCAATGAGCAGTTCTTC

v_gene: TRBV7-9
d_gene: .
abundance: .
j_gene: TRBJ2-3
CDR3aa: CASSLVAETDTQYF
CDR3nt: TGTGCCAGCAGCTTAGTAGCTGAGACAGATACGCAGTATTTT